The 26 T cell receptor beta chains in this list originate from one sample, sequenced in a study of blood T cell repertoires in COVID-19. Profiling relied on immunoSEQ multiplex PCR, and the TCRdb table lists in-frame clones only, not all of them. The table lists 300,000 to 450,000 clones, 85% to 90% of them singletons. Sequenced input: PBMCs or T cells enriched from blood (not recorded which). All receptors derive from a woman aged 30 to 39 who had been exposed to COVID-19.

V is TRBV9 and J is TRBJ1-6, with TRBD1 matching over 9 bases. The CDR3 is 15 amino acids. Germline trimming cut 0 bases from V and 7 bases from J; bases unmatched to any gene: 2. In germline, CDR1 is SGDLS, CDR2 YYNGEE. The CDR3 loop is CASSVEGTGNSPLHF. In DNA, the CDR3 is TGTGCCAGCAGCGTAGAGGGGACAGGGAATTCACCCCTCCACTTT.

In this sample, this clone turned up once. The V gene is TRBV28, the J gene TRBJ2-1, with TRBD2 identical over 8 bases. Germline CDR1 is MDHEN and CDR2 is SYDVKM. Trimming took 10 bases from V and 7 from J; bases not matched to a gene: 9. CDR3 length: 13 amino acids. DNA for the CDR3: TGTGCCATCGGGGGGGGCGCGGGAAATGAGCAGTTCTTC. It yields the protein CAIGGGAGNEQFF. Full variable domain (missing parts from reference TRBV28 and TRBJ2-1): DVKVTQSSRYLVKRTGEKVFLECVQDMDHENMFWYRQDPGLGLRLIYFSYDVKMKEKGDIPEGYSVSREKKERFSLILESASTNQTSMYLCAIGGGAGNEQFFGPGTRLTVL.

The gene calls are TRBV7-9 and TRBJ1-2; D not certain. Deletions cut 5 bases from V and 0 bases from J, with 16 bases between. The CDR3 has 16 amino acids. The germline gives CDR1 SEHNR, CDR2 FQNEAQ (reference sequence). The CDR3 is CASSPTTAPSNYGYTF. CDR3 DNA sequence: TGTGCCAGCAGCCCCACGACTGCTCCATCTAACTATGGCTACACCTTC.

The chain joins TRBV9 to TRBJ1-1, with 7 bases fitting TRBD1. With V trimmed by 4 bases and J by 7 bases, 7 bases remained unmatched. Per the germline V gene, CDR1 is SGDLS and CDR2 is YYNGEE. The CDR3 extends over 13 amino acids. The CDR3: CASSPGGSDEAFF. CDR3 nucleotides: TGTGCCAGCAGCCCAGGGGGGTCAGATGAAGCTTTCTTT.

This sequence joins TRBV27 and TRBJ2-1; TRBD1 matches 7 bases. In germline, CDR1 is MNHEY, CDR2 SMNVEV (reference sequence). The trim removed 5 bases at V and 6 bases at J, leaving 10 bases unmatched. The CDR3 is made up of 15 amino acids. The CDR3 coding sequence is TGTGCCAGCAGTCGTCAAGGGGGCTTGGGCAATGAGCAGTTCTTC. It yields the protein CASSRQGGLGNEQFF.

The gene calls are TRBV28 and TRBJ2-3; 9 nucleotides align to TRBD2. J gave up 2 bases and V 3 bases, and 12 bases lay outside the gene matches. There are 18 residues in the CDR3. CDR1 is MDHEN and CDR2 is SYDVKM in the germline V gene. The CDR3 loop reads CASSLPPGLAGYTDTQYF. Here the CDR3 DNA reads TGTGCCAGCAGTTTGCCCCCGGGGCTAGCGGGATACACAGATACGCAGTATTTT.

The CDR3: CASSIDLAGDETQYF. The CDR3 DNA reads TGTGCCAGTAGTATTGACCTAGCGGGAGATGAGACCCAGTACTTC. The chain employs TRBV19 and TRBJ2-5; TRBD2 matches 10 bases. Germline V gives CDR1 LNHDA, CDR2 SQIVND (reference sequence). The CDR3 spans 15 residues. With 3 bases clipped from V and 5 bases from J, the junction kept 6 bases outside the gene matches.

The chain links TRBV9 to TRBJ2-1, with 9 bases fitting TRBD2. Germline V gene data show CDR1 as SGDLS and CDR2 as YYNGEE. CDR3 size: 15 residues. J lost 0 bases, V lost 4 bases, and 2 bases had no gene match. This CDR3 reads CASSRSGGSYNEQFF. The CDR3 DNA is TGTGCCAGCAGCCGTAGCGGGGGCTCCTACAATGAGCAGTTCTTC. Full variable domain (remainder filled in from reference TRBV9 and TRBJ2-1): DSGVTQTPKHLITATGQRVTLRCSPRSGDLSVYWYQQSLDQGLQFLIQYYNGEERAKGNILERFSAQQFPDLHSELNLSSLELGDSALYFCASSRSGGSYNEQFFGPGTRLTVL.

Written as DNA, the CDR3 is TGTGCCAGCAGTGATCGGGCAGGGGCAAAGGGCTACACCTTC. The encoded protein is CASSDRAGAKGYTF. The rearrangement joins TRBV2 to TRBJ1-2; TRBD1 might be the D (6 bases). CDR1 is SNHLY, CDR2 FYNNEI, per germline. The CDR3 runs to 14 residues. The V and J ends lost 3 bases and 8 bases respectively, with 16 bases between them. The variable domain in full, completed from reference TRBV2 and TRBJ1-2, reads EPEVTQTPSHQVTQMGQEVILRCVPISNHLYFYWYRQILGQKVEFLVSFYNNEISEKSEIFDDQFSVERPDGSNFTLKIRSTKLEDSAMYFCASSDRAGAKGYTFGSGTRLTVV.

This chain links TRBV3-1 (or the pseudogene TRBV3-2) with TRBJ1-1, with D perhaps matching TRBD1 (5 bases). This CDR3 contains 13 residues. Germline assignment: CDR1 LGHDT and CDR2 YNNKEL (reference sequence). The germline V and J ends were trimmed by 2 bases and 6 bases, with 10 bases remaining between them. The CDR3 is CASSQQGIAEAFF. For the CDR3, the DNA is TGTGCCAGCAGCCAACAGGGAATCGCTGAAGCTTTCTTT.

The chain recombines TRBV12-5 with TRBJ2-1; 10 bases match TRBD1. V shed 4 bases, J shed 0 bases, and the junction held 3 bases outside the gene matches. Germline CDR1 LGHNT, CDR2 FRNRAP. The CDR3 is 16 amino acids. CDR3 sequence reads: CASGWGQGSSYNEQFF. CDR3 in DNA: TGTGCTAGTGGTTGGGGACAGGGGAGCTCCTACAATGAGCAGTTCTTC.

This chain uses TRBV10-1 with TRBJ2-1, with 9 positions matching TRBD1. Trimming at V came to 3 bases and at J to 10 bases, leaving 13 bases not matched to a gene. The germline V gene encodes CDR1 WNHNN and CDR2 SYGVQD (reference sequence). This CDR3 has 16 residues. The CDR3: CASSERWTGALEEQFF. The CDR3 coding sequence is TGCGCCAGCAGTGAACGGTGGACAGGGGCCCTAGAAGAGCAGTTCTTC.

The CDR3 reads CASRRTGGSNPLSNQPQHF. CDR3 sequence (DNA): TGTGCCAGCAGACGGACAGGGGGGTCCAACCCCCTGAGCAATCAGCCCCAGCATTTT. The V gene is TRBV7-9, the J gene TRBJ1-5; 10 bases fit TRBD1. Germline CDR1 reads SEHNR; CDR2 reads FQNEAQ (reference sequence). This CDR3 contains 19 residues. V lost 6 bases to trimming and J lost 1 base; unmatched junction nucleotides: 15. Using reference TRBV7-9 and TRBJ1-5 for the parts outside the CDR3, the full variable domain is DTGVSQNPRHKITKRGQNVTFRCDPISEHNRLYWYRQTLGQGPEFLTYFQNEAQLEKSRLLSDRFSAERPKGSFSTLEIQRTEQGDSAMYLCASRRTGGSNPLSNQPQHFGDGTRLSIL.

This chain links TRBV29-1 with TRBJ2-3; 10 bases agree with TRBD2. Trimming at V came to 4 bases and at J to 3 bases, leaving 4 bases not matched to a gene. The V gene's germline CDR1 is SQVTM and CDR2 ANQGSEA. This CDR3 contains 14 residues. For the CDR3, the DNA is TGCAGCGTTGGGACTAGCGGAATTACAGATACGCAGTATTTT. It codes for CSVGTSGITDTQYF.

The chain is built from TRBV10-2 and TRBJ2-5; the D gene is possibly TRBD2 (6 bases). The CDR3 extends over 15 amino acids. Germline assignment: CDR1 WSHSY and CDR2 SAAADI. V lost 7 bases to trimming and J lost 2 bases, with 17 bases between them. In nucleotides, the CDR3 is TGCGCCAGCACCGGTGGGCTGGGGAGGCAAGAGACCCAGTACTTC. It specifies CASTGGLGRQETQYF.

The CDR3 sequence is CASSLGRGGAAFF. The CDR3 DNA reads as TGTGCCAGCAGCTTAGGACGAGGGGGGGCCGCTTTCTTT. J is TRBJ1-1 and V is TRBV7-8, with a tentative D call TRBD1 (6 bases). Trimming left V 1 base short and J 11 bases short, with 14 bases between. The V gene's germline CDR1 is SGHVS and CDR2 FQNEAQ. The CDR3 has 13 residues.

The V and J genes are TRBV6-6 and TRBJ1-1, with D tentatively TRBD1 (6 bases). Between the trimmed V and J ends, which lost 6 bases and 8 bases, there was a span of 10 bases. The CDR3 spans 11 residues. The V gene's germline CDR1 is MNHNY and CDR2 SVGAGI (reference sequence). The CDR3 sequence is CASSHRVEAFF. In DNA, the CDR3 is TGTGCCAGCAGCCACAGGGTGGAAGCTTTCTTT.

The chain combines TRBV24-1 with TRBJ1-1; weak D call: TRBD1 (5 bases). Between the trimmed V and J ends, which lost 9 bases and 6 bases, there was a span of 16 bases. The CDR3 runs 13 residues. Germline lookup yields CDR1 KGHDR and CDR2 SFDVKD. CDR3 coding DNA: TGTGCCACCTCCAGGGAGGGGATCGCTGAAGCTTTCTTT. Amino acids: CATSREGIAEAFF.

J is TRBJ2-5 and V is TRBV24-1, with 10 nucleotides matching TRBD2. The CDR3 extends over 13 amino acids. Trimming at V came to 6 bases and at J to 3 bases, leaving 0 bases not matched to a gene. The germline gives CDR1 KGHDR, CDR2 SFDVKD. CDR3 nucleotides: TGTGCCACCAGTCTAGCGGGAGAAGAGACCCAGTACTTC. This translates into CATSLAGEETQYF.

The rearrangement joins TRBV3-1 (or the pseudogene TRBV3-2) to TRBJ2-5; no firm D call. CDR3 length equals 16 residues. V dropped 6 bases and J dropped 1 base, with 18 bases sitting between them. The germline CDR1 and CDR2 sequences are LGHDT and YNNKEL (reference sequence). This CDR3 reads CASSSRYGSGQETQYF. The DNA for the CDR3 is TGTGCCAGCAGTTCCCGGTATGGCTCGGGCCAAGAGACCCAGTACTTC.

This CDR3 reads CAWSIRGFEKLFF. The CDR3 bases are TGTGCCTGGTCTATCAGGGGGTTCGAAAAACTGTTTTTT. The chain combines TRBV30 with TRBJ1-4, with TRBD1 matching over 7 bases. Trimming took 5 bases from V and 8 from J; bases not matched to a gene: 8. The germline CDR1 and CDR2 sequences are GTSNPN and SVGIG (reference sequence). This CDR3 is 13 amino acids long.

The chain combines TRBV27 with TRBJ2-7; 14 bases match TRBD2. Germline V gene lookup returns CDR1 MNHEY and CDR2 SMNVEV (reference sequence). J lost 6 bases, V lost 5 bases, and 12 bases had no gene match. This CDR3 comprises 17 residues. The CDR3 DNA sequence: TGTGCCAGCAGTGCCTCTTTCCCGGGACTAGCGGGAGTCGAGCAGTACTTC. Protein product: CASSASFPGLAGVEQYF.

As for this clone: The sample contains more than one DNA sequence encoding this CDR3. The CDR3 region is CASSPPSSYEQYF. CDR3 nucleotide sequence: TGTGCCAGCTCACCACCGAGCTCCTACGAGCAGTACTTC. The chain recombines TRBV18 with TRBJ2-7; D is ambiguous. Germline CDR1 is KGHSH and CDR2 is LQKENI. The CDR3 loop spans 13 amino acids. V lost 0 bases and J 0 bases, leaving 3 bases between the germline ends.

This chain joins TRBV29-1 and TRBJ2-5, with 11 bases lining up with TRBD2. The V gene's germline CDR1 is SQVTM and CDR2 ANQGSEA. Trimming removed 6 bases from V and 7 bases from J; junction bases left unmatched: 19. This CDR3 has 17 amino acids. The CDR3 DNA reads TGCAGCGTACGACCCGCAGGACTAGCGGGCCCCAAAGGGACCCAGTACTTC. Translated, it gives CSVRPAGLAGPKGTQYF.

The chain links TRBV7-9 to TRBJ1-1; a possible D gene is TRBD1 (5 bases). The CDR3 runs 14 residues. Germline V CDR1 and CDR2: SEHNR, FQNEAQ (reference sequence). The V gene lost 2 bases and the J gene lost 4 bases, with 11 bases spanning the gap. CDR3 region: CASSLRGGGTEAFF. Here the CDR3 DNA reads TGTGCCAGCAGCTTACGGGGCGGGGGCACTGAAGCTTTCTTT. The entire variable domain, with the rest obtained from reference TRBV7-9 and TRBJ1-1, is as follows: DTGVSQNPRHKITKRGQNVTFRCDPISEHNRLYWYRQTLGQGPEFLTYFQNEAQLEKSRLLSDRFSAERPKGSFSTLEIQRTEQGDSAMYLCASSLRGGGTEAFFGQGTRLTVV.

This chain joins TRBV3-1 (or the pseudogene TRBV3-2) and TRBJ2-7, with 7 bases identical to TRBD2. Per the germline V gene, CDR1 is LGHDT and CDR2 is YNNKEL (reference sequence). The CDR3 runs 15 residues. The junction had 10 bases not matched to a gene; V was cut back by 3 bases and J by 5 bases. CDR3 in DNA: TGTGCCAGCAGCCACCGGACTAGTAGCCGGGACGAGCAGTACTTC. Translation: CASSHRTSSRDEQYF.